The present T cell receptor beta chain was sequenced within a study of regulatory T cells in long-lasting Graves disease. Combining iRepertoire HTBI primers with Arm-PCR of CDR3 regions, the authors built TCR beta libraries. From the multiplex PCR reads, TCRdb called clonotypes with MiXCR, one entry per CDR3 protein. This sample carries roughly 610,000 distinct CDR3 sequences, roughly 16% of them seen once, and the ten largest clones take about 17%. Turning to this clonotype: This clone may be a read error of a much larger clone one base away.

V dropped 2 bases and J dropped 2 bases, with 10 bases sitting between them. CDR1 MNHEY and CDR2 SVGAGI come from the germline V gene. The CDR3 runs to 14 residues. Indicated time point: newly diagnosed GD, antithyroid drugs for less than 3 months. The TCR library was prepared using RNA isolated from PBMCs. Another study also made use of these data, one on T cells in Graves' hyperthyroidism and ophthalmopathy.

The sequencing here drew on peripheral blood mononuclear cells (PBMCs), taken at new diagnosis, from a patient treated with antithyroid drugs. The origin of this receptor is a woman aged 30 to 39 with Graves disease. V is TRBV6-5 and J is TRBJ2-7; D is perhaps TRBD2 (6 bases). This chain's CDR3 is CASSYTGDTYEQYF. In DNA form, the CDR3 reads TGTGCCAGCAGTTACACGGGGGATACCTACGAGCAGTACTTC.